Sequencing of this T cell receptor (beta chain) was carried out in a study of CD8+ T cells in alopecia areata. The CDR3 spans 15 residues. Germline CDR1 and CDR2: SNHLY and FYNNEI. The germline V and J ends were trimmed by 10 bases and 4 bases, with 20 bases remaining between them. Reverse transcription of extracted RNA yielded cDNA, which provided the sequencing template. Repertoires were generated with immunoSEQ multiplex PCR, while TCRdb's copy carries only in-frame clones and drops some. Of 200,000 to 250,000 clones detected, around three fifths appear once; the ten largest clones hold approximately 0.5%.

Sequences were derived from CD4+ T cells sorted from blood, sampled at week 0. This sequence originates from a human donor with alopecia areata. The chain carries TRBV2 and TRBJ1-5; D remains ambiguous. CDR3 amino acids: CATLPSRGTNQPQHF. In DNA, the CDR3 is TGTGCCACCCTCCCGTCCCGCGGTACGAATCAGCCCCAGCATTTT.